Given below is one TCR beta chain in context. The CDR3 is made up of 13 amino acids. V was pared by 5 bases and J by 9 bases, with 15 bases between. Germline CDR1 is SGHAT and CDR2 is FQDESV (reference sequence). Original methodology: By means of reference gene primer amplification, nucleated cell counts were estimated. Clones were sequenced by immunoSEQ multiplex PCR, and TCRdb holds only the in-frame ones, with some missing. V, J and clone size are taken as reported in that table, and D and trimming were inferred from the DNA itself. The table lists about 220,000 clones, over 60% of them singletons. This sample was taken from a study of blood T cell repertoires in COVID-19. Study background: The samples span acute and convalescent COVID-19 from the United States, Italy and Spain. PBMCs, B-cell-depleted T cells, or T cells were the source of the cDNA or gDNA that made up the material.

The clonotype comes from a woman aged 65 to 85 with acute or convalescent COVID-19. The chain links TRBV11-1 to TRBJ2-3; a possible D gene is TRBD2 (6 bases). The sequenced material came from peripheral blood. CDR3 sequence reads: CASSRKSGETQYF. The CDR3 coding sequence is TGTGCCAGCAGCCGCAAATCGGGGGAGACGCAGTATTTT.